The clone carrying this TCR beta chain was picked up a small number of times. The target antigen is unknown. The sample originates from a study of early T cells in non-severe SARS-CoV-2 infection. Study-level background: Sequencing was performed on bulk RNA from unsorted whole blood, leaving chains unpaired. Overall study findings and caveats: Matching against VDJdb likely underestimated virus-specific expansions, favoring anti-spike CD8.

Individual cDNA molecules were tagged with unique molecular identifiers. Each CDR3 protein is one row after TCRdb ran MiXCR on the 5' RACE reads. The sample yields just over 95,000 distinct CDR3 sequences, more than 9.5% seen once. From germline, CDR1 is DFQATT and CDR2 SNEGSKA (reference sequence). CDR3 size: 17 residues. Unmatched junction bases numbered 11, after V lost 2 bases and J lost 1 base. This receptor was identified in an adult who was a healthcare worker with PCR-confirmed SARS-CoV-2 infection or an uninfected control (not recorded which). The J gene is TRBJ2-3, the V gene TRBV20-1, with 8 bases lining up with TRBD2. The sample taken for sequencing was whole blood. The DNA for the CDR3 is TGCAGTGCTAGACCACCTTCCGGGACTAGGGGCACAGATACGCAGTATTTT. This encodes CSARPPSGTRGTDTQYF.